Sequencing of this T cell receptor beta chain was carried out in a study of blood T cell repertoires in COVID-19. Turning to the study itself: Whether acute or convalescent, the COVID-19 samples came from the United States, Italy and Spain. T cells, B-cell-depleted T cells, or PBMCs provided the cDNA or gDNA that served as material.

This clone was counted only a few times. CDR1 SGDLS and CDR2 YYNGEE come from the germline V gene. This CDR3 is built from 15 residues. V was clipped by 0 bases and J by 9 bases, with 16 bases between them. In the original analysis: Using reference gene primer amplification, nucleated cell counts were estimated. TCRdb's copy holds only in-frame clones and misses some; the assay was immunoSEQ multiplex PCR. V, J and clone size are taken as reported in that table, and D and trimming were inferred from the DNA itself. This sample yields around 270,000 clones, of which around 90% are seen a single time; around 5.1% belongs to the top ten.

The receptor was derived from a woman aged 55-70 years with COVID-19, enrolled during active disease. This rearrangement joins TRBV9 to TRBJ2-1, with D possibly being TRBD2 (6 bases). What was sequenced was peripheral blood. The CDR3 protein is CASSVVSGAGSEQFF. The CDR3 DNA reads as TGTGCCAGCAGCGTAGTTAGCGGTGCTGGTAGTGAGCAGTTCTTC.